What follows describes a single TCR beta chain. Its antigen is unidentified. This record comes from a study of cytomegalovirus exposure and HLA in healthy donors. Regarding the study as a whole: Reports indicated that the classifier achieved high specificity and sensitivity in diagnosing cytomegalovirus status. Association with HLA alleles at 0.05 false discovery rate was found for 16,951 TCR beta sequences in a later analysis.

Nominal health characterized the donors when sampled, though unrecorded immune exposures were likely. CDR1 and CDR2 from the germline V gene are MNHEY and SVGAGI. The V end was cut by 2 bases, the J end by 2 bases, with 9 bases between. This CDR3 comprises 14 residues. Researchers ran the PCR with 60 Vbeta and 13 Jbeta primers. The protocol was immunoSEQ multiplex PCR, while the TCRdb copy is restricted to in-frame clones and leaves out a portion. The profile shows 150,000 to 200,000 clones, 80% to 90% of them singletons. The chain recombines TRBV6-5 with TRBJ1-1; D might be TRBD1 (5 bases). The specimen was PBMCs. The clonotype originates from a man in his late teens or twenties in good health and CMV-seropositive. CDR3 sequence (DNA): TGTGCCAGCAGTTACACAGGCCCAAACACTGAAGCTTTCTTT. Its translation: CASSYTGPNTEAFF.